The next 28 T cell receptor beta chains were all read from a single sample in a study of T cells in Graves' hyperthyroidism and ophthalmopathy. Authors of the study amplified TCR beta CDR3 regions from RNA transcripts. A first-round RT-PCR of the TCR CDR3 used the HTBI primer set. TCRdb called the multiplex PCR reads again in MiXCR, with one record for every CDR3 protein. The sample lists some 510,000 distinct CDR3 sequences, around 45% occurring once. Sequencing input: peripheral blood or thyroid tissue (not recorded which). The receptors stem from a woman aged 18-35 years with Graves' hyperthyroidism.

Note on this clonotype: The junction shows a germline mismatch at one end, possibly a read error. CDR3 coding DNA: TGTGCCAGCAGTTACACCCCGGATGAGCAGTTCTTC. This sequence encodes CASSYTPDEQFF. The chain couples TRBV10-3 to TRBJ2-7; D unclear. The end of the DNA is better explained by TRBJ2-1, so the J call may be wrong. The CDR3 covers 12 residues. Germline V gene data show CDR1 as ENHRY and CDR2 as SYGVKD.

The chain combines TRBV10-3 with TRBJ2-7, with a possible D match to TRBD1 (6 bases). The length of the CDR3 is 14 residues. Trimming shortened V by 2 bases and J by 0 bases, and 8 bases separated the two germline ends. CDR1 and CDR2 (germline): ENHRY, SYGVKD. CDR3: CAISETGSSYEQYF. As DNA, the CDR3 is TGTGCCATCAGTGAGACAGGGTCCTCCTACGAGCAGTACTTC.

DNA of the CDR3: TGTGCCAGCAATATCCCCGGGGGGACTGAAGCTTTCTTT. It codes for CASNIPGGTEAFF. This chain uses TRBV7-4 with TRBJ1-1; a weak D match, TRBD1 (5 bases). Germline CDR1 reads SGHVT; CDR2 reads SQSDAQ. CDR3 size: 13 residues. Trimming left V 7 bases short and J 5 bases short, with 14 bases between.

This clonotype was seen a few times. CDR3 protein: CASSPRTGFGQPQHF. The CDR3 region has the DNA TGTGCCAGCAGCCCCCGGACAGGGTTTGGGCAGCCCCAGCATTTT. The chain carries TRBV7-8 and TRBJ1-5; TRBD1 matches at 8 bases. Per the germline V gene, CDR1 is SGHVS and CDR2 is FQNEAQ. J gave up 7 bases and V 5 bases, and 10 bases lay outside the gene matches. The CDR3 extends over 15 amino acids.

The J gene is TRBJ1-3, the V gene TRBV15; D unresolved. V lost 3 bases and J lost 5, with 17 bases in between. The CDR3 is made up of 16 amino acids. Germline-derived CDR1 and CDR2 are LNHNV and YYDKDF (reference sequence). The CDR3 is CATSSQERQARNTIYF. The CDR3 nucleotides are TGTGCCACCAGCAGCCAAGAACGGCAGGCTAGAAACACCATATATTTT.

V is TRBV10-3 and J is TRBJ2-5; no clear D gene. V was pared by 3 bases and J by 5 bases, with 10 bases between. Germline V gene sequence: CDR1 ENHRY, CDR2 SYGVKD. CDR3 size: 13 residues. CDR3 in DNA: TGTGCCATCAGTGACCCCCCCGGCGAGACCCAGTACTTC. This codes for CAISDPPGETQYF.

Of note for this clonotype: The junction shows a germline mismatch at one end, possibly a read error. The J gene is TRBJ2-7, the V gene TRBV7-2; the D call may be TRBD1 or TRBD2 (5 bases each). CDR3 length equals 15 residues. Germline V CDR1 and CDR2: SGHTA, FQGNSA. Written as DNA, the CDR3 is TGCGCCAGCAGCCCTGGGGACGGATCGACCTACGAGCAGTACTTC. As protein: CASSPGDGSTYEQYF. Full variable domain (rest looked up from reference TRBV7-2 and TRBJ2-7): GAGVSQSPSNKVTEKGKDVELRCDPISGHTALYWYRQSLGQGLEFLIYFQGNSAPDKSGLPSDRFSAERTGGSVSTLTIQRTQQEDSAVYLCASSPGDGSTYEQYFGPGTRLTVT.

This clonotype was observed many times. The CDR3 reads CAISPGQGLNQPQHF. The DNA for the CDR3 is TGTGCCATCAGCCCGGGACAGGGGCTCAATCAGCCCCAGCATTTT. V is TRBV10-3 and J is TRBJ1-5; 10 nucleotides align to TRBD1. J gave up 3 bases and V 6 bases, and 5 bases lay outside the gene matches. CDR3 length: 15 residues. Germline-derived CDR1 and CDR2 are ENHRY and SYGVKD.

Details on this clonotype: One end of the junction is discordant with germline, which a read error may explain. The chain links TRBV15 to TRBJ2-7, with 8 nucleotides matching TRBD1. The CDR3 has 14 residues. CDR1 is LNHNV and CDR2 is YYDKDF in the germline V gene (reference sequence). The CDR3 sequence is CASSQWTGRNEQYF. The CDR3 region has the DNA TGTGCCAGCAGCCAATGGACAGGGCGGAACGAGCAGTACTTC. Looking up the rest from reference TRBV15 and TRBJ2-7 gives the full variable domain: DAMVIQNPRYQVTQFGKPVTLSCSQTLNHNVMYWYQQKSSQAPKLLFHYYDKDFNNEADTPDNFQSRRPNTSFCFLDIRSPGLGDTAMYLCASSQWTGRNEQYFGPGTRLTVT.

The rearrangement uses TRBV29-1 and TRBJ2-7, with D tentatively TRBD1 (6 bases). The V gene's germline CDR1 is SQVTM and CDR2 ANQGSEA. The germline V and J ends were trimmed by 8 bases and 5 bases, with 19 bases remaining between them. The CDR3 has 13 residues. CDR3 nucleotide sequence: TGCAGCTCCTGGGGGCCCCGGGCCAACGAGCAGTACTTC. It translates to CSSWGPRANEQYF.

Many counts were recorded for this clonotype. CDR3 amino acids: CASESPGYEQYF. The CDR3 DNA sequence: TGTGCCAGCGAAAGTCCGGGTTACGAGCAGTACTTC. J is TRBJ2-7 and V is TRBV7-9; unclear D gene. The CDR3 runs to 12 residues. V lost 8 bases and J lost 4, with 12 bases in between. CDR1 is SEHNR and CDR2 is FQNEAQ in the germline V gene (reference sequence).

On this clonotype: This could be a read error, since a much larger clone is one nucleotide away. V and J are TRBV10-3 and TRBJ2-2; 9 nucleotides line up with TRBD1. Looked up from germline, CDR1 is ENHRY and CDR2 is SYGVKD. The CDR3 consists of 15 residues. The CDR3 spells CASRDRDGNAGELFF. The CDR3 nucleotides are TGTGCCAGCCGGGACAGGGACGGGAACGCCGGGGAGCTGTTTTTT.

The chain employs TRBV7-8 and TRBJ2-7; 10 nucleotides line up with TRBD2. Germline CDR1 SGHVS, CDR2 FQNEAQ. The CDR3 has 15 residues. J gave up 3 bases and V 5 bases, and 7 bases lay outside the gene matches. CDR3 amino acids: CASSQGRTSGYEQYF. CDR3 DNA sequence: TGTGCCAGCAGCCAGGGACGGACTAGCGGCTACGAGCAGTACTTC. Drawing the rest from reference TRBV7-8 and TRBJ2-7, the complete variable domain is GAGVSQSPRYKVAKRGQDVALRCDPISGHVSLFWYQQALGQGPEFLTYFQNEAQLDKSGLPSDRFFAERPEGSVSTLKIQRTQQEDSAVYLCASSQGRTSGYEQYFGPGTRLTVT.

This clonotype showed up just once. The CDR3 reads CSARTSGRPYNEQFF. CDR3 bases: TGCAGTGCTCGGACTAGCGGGAGGCCCTACAATGAGCAGTTCTTC. V is TRBV20-1 and J is TRBJ2-7, with 14 bases aligning to TRBD2. The J call may be faulty, since TRBJ2-1 better matches the DNA end. The length of the CDR3 is 15 residues. Germline V CDR1 and CDR2: DFQATT, SNEGSKA (reference sequence).

V usage is TRBV11-2 and J usage is TRBJ2-7; 7 nucleotides agree with TRBD2. The CDR3 sequence is 14 residues long. The V segment lost 5 bases and the J segment 6 bases; nucleotides outside the gene matches: 10. Germline-derived CDR1 and CDR2 are SGHAT and FQNNGV. The CDR3 nucleotides are TGTGCCAGCAGCGTGCAGTGGGAGGGCCCCGAGCAGTACTTC. Its translation is CASSVQWEGPEQYF.

As concerns this clonotype: A read error is possible here, since a much larger clone lies one base away. J is TRBJ2-7 and V is TRBV15; 7 positions agree with TRBD2. Looked up from germline, CDR1 is LNHNV and CDR2 is YYDKDF (reference sequence). The CDR3 has 14 residues. The ends lost 3 bases at V and 6 bases at J; junction bases unmatched: 8. CDR3 DNA sequence: TGTGCCACCAGCAGGGGCGGGAGCCTCTGCGAGCAGTACTTC. Translating it yields CATSRGGSLCEQYF. The variable domain in full, completed from reference TRBV15 and TRBJ2-7, reads DAMVIQNPRYQVTQFGKPVTLSCSQTLNHNVMYWYQQKSSQAPKLLFHYYDKDFNNEADTPDNFQSRRPNTSFCFLDIRSPGLGDTAMYLCATSRGGSLCEQYFGPGTRLTVT.

The chain links TRBV7-9 to TRBJ1-1; unclear D gene. Germline CDR1 reads SEHNR; CDR2 reads FQNEAQ (reference sequence). V dropped 11 bases and J dropped 6 bases, with 19 bases sitting between them. This CDR3 has 13 amino acids. CDR3 sequence: CAWSVRWGSEAFF. In nucleotides, the CDR3 is TGTGCCTGGAGTGTACGTTGGGGTTCTGAAGCTTTCTTT.

The J gene is TRBJ2-5, the V gene TRBV19; 8 nucleotides match TRBD1. The ends lost 8 bases at V and 4 bases at J; junction bases unmatched: 12. Germline V gene data show CDR1 as LNHDA and CDR2 as SQIVND (reference sequence). The CDR3 runs 15 residues. The CDR3 here is CASASSGGIGETQYF. The CDR3 DNA reads as TGTGCCAGTGCGTCCTCAGGGGGCATAGGAGAGACCCAGTACTTC.

This clonotype was seen a handful of times. The V call is TRBV7-9, the J call TRBJ1-6; no clear D gene. CDR1 is SEHNR, CDR2 FQNEAQ, per germline (reference sequence). Between the trimmed V and J ends, which lost 5 bases and 13 bases, there was a span of 12 bases. The CDR3 spans 12 residues. The CDR3: CASSQVAEPLHF. CDR3 nucleotide sequence: TGTGCCAGCAGCCAAGTGGCCGAGCCCCTCCACTTT.

This clonotype was seen repeatedly, ten times or more. This rearrangement joins TRBV29-1 to TRBJ2-5; 7 nucleotides agree with TRBD1. Germline CDR1 and CDR2: SQVTM and ANQGSEA. Losses at the gene ends were 5 bases for V and 5 bases for J; bases not matched to a gene: 8. The CDR3 extends over 13 amino acids. CDR3 loop: CSVLTGKGETQYF. DNA for the CDR3: TGCAGCGTTCTGACAGGGAAGGGGGAGACCCAGTACTTC. The variable domain in full, completed from reference TRBV29-1 and TRBJ2-5, reads SAVISQKPSRDICQRGTSLTIQCQVDSQVTMMFWYRQQPGQSLTLIATANQGSEATYESGFVIDKFPISRPNLTFSTLTVSNMSPEDSSIYLCSVLTGKGETQYFGPGTRLLVL.

The CDR3 DNA is TGTGCCATCAGTGAGTTGGCGGGACAGAGCACCTACGAGCAGTACTTC. This codes for CAISELAGQSTYEQYF. The J gene is TRBJ2-7, the V gene TRBV10-3; a possible D gene is TRBD1 (7 bases). The CDR3 totals 16 residues. With 1 base removed from V and 2 bases from J, the gap between germline ends came to 15 bases. Germline assignment: CDR1 ENHRY and CDR2 SYGVKD.

The genes are TRBV7-2 and TRBJ1-1; D remains ambiguous. The CDR3 sequence is 14 residues long. Germline CDR1 is SGHTA and CDR2 is FQGNSA. V was shortened by 4 bases and J by 0 bases, with 9 bases between the two germline ends. CDR3 residues: CASSSRDMNTEAFF. Here the CDR3 DNA reads TGTGCCAGCAGCTCCAGAGACATGAACACTGAAGCTTTCTTT.

The CDR3 region is CAISYGAWETQYF. The CDR3 coding sequence is TGTGCCATCAGTTACGGCGCTTGGGAGACCCAGTACTTC. The chain links TRBV10-3 to TRBJ2-5; D call uncertain. The germline CDR1 and CDR2 sequences are ENHRY and SYGVKD. The CDR3 sequence is 13 residues long. The V and J ends lost 5 bases and 5 bases respectively, with 12 bases between them.

The rearrangement links TRBV9 to TRBJ1-4; weak D call: TRBD1 (5 bases). Deletions cut 4 bases from V and 0 bases from J, with 16 bases between. This CDR3 comprises 17 residues. Looked up from germline, CDR1 is SGDLS and CDR2 is YYNGEE. In DNA, the CDR3 is TGTGCCAGCAGCCCCCGTGGGGACGTTGCAACTAATGAAAAACTGTTTTTT. This sequence encodes CASSPRGDVATNEKLFF.

The rearrangement uses TRBV2 and TRBJ1-2; TRBD1 matches at 8 bases. V shed 6 bases and J 1 base; nucleotides not matched to a gene: 1. CDR1 and CDR2 from the germline V gene are SNHLY and FYNNEI. CDR3 length: 13 amino acids. CDR3 sequence reads: CASRQGDNYGYTF. CDR3 nucleotides: TGTGCCAGCAGACAGGGGGATAACTATGGCTACACCTTC. Full variable domain (rest looked up from reference TRBV2 and TRBJ1-2): EPEVTQTPSHQVTQMGQEVILRCVPISNHLYFYWYRQILGQKVEFLVSFYNNEISEKSEIFDDQFSVERPDGSNFTLKIRSTKLEDSAMYFCASRQGDNYGYTFGSGTRLTVV.

The V and J genes are TRBV2 and TRBJ2-5; D remains unclear. The CDR3 runs 13 residues. Trimming shortened V by 5 bases and J by 5 bases, and 12 bases separated the two germline ends. Per germline, CDR1 SNHLY and CDR2 FYNNEI. The CDR3 protein is CASSFDIAETQYF. Here the CDR3 DNA reads TGTGCCAGCAGTTTCGACATCGCGGAGACCCAGTACTTC.

This clonotype was observed many times. The chain uses TRBV25-1 and TRBJ1-1, with a weak D call TRBD1 (6 bases). This CDR3 spans 14 amino acids. Germline assignment: CDR1 MGHDK and CDR2 SYGVNS. V was clipped by 4 bases and J by 10 bases, with 19 bases between them. This CDR3 is CASSGQDLKGGAFF. CDR3 coding DNA: TGTGCCAGCAGTGGACAGGATTTAAAGGGTGGAGCTTTCTTT.

The sample holds a few counts of this clonotype. The V gene is TRBV2, the J gene TRBJ2-5; the D gene is possibly TRBD1 (6 bases). The CDR3 covers 15 residues. Germline loops: CDR1 SNHLY, CDR2 FYNNEI. Trimming took off 5 bases at V and 7 bases at J, with 20 bases between the two ends. The DNA of the CDR3 is TGTGCCAGCAGTCCTCTGGACAGCCTAGGAGCGACCCAGTACTTC. Encoded protein: CASSPLDSLGATQYF.